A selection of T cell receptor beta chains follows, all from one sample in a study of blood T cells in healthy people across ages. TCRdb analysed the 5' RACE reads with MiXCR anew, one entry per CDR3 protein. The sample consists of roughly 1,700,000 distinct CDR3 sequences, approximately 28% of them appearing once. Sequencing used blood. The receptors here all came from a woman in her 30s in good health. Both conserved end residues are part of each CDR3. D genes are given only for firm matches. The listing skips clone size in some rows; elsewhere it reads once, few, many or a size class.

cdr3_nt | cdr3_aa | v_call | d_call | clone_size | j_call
TGCAGTGCCATTTCAGGCGGGGGAGACTACGAGCAGTACTTC | CSAISGGGDYEQYF | TRBV20-1 | TRBD2 | many | TRBJ2-7
TGTGCCAGCAGCGTAGGGGCAGACCCTAACTATGGCTACACCTTC | CASSVGADPNYGYTF | TRBV9 | - | - | TRBJ1-2
TGTGCCAGCAGCCAGCACCCGACGGGGAGGGCCTACAATGAGCAGTTCTTC | CASSQHPTGRAYNEQFF | TRBV5-5 | TRBD2 | - | TRBJ2-1
TGTGCCAGCAGCTACGAAAATCCGGGCCCTTTAGCCAAAAACATTCAGTACTTC | CASSYENPGPLAKNIQYF | TRBV7-2 | - | - | TRBJ2-4
TGTGCCAGCACGCCCCGTTGGGAGGGTAGCAATCAGCCCCAGCATTTT | CASTPRWEGSNQPQHF | TRBV6-2/TRBV6-3 | - | few | TRBJ1-5
TGCAGTGCCCCACTAGCGGGAGATGGCACAGATACGCAGTATTTT | CSAPLAGDGTDTQYF | TRBV20-1 | TRBD2 | - | TRBJ2-3
TGTGCCAGCAGCGTAGAATCGGGGGGCTCCTACAATGAGCAGTTCTTC | CASSVESGGSYNEQFF | TRBV9 | TRBD2 | - | TRBJ2-1
TGCAGCGTTGAAGGAGCGGGAGAAGTCAATGAGCAGTTCTTC | CSVEGAGEVNEQFF | TRBV29-1 | TRBD2 | many | TRBJ2-1
TGTGCCAGCAGCCTGCCGGGCCCTGCGAGGGGCTGCACCTTC | CASSLPGPARGCTF | TRBV7-9 | - | - | TRBJ1-2
TGCAGTGCTAGAACGCGGGGGGGAGACAATGAGCAGTTCTTC | CSARTRGGDNEQFF | TRBV20-1 | TRBD2 | many | TRBJ2-1
TGTGCCAGCAGTCCCGGGCCGGGGGAGCAGTACTTC | CASSPGPGEQYF | TRBV28 | - | many | TRBJ2-7
TGCAGTGCCTCCTCCCTAGCGGCTAGAAATGAGCAGTTCTTC | CSASSLAARNEQFF | TRBV20-1 | TRBD2 | - | TRBJ2-1
TGTGCCAGCAGCGGGCGGTACGGGCAGTACTTC | CASSGRYGQYF | TRBV28 | - | - | TRBJ2-4
TGTGCCAGCAGCTTAGAAACAGGGGGCTATGGCTACACCTTC | CASSLETGGYGYTF | TRBV7-9 | TRBD1 | - | TRBJ1-2
TGTGCCAGCACGAGGGGGAGGGCCTCCTACAATGAGCAGTTCTTC | CASTRGRASYNEQFF | TRBV12-3/TRBV12-4 | - | - | TRBJ2-1
TGTGCCAGCAGCCCGTCCCCAGTATCGGGGGGAGAAAAACTGTTTTTT | CASSPSPVSGGEKLFF | TRBV7-9 | - | - | TRBJ1-4
TGCGCCAGCAGCTCCGGGTGGGGCGGCAGCACAGATACGCAGTATTTT | CASSSGWGGSTDTQYF | TRBV5-1 | - | few | TRBJ2-3
TGCGCCAGCAGCTTCGGGACTAGTAGCGACAATGAGCAGTTCTTC | CASSFGTSSDNEQFF | TRBV5-1 | TRBD2 | many | TRBJ2-1
TGTGCCACCAGCAGAGGTAGCGGGGCCTACAATGAGCAGTTCTTC | CATSRGSGAYNEQFF | TRBV15 | TRBD2 | few | TRBJ2-1
TGTGCCAGCAGCTTACGGGATGGCGGGGAGCTGTTTTTT | CASSLRDGGELFF | TRBV7-6 | - | - | TRBJ2-2
TGCAGCGTTGAATTCGGGGCGAGGGACGAGCAGTACTTC | CSVEFGARDEQYF | TRBV29-1 | - | many | TRBJ2-7
TGTGCCAGCAGTGAGCAGGGGCCGAACACTGAAGCTTTCTTT | CASSEQGPNTEAFF | TRBV2 | - | few | TRBJ1-1
TGCGCCAGCAGCGGGGGAGGCCCCTACAATGAGCAGTTCTTC | CASSGGGPYNEQFF | TRBV5-1 | - | many | TRBJ2-1
TGTGCCAGCAGCCGCGGTTGGGAGGGTGAAGCTTTCTTT | CASSRGWEGEAFF | TRBV7-3 | - | few | TRBJ1-1
TGTGCCAGCAGTTCCACCTGGGGATCTGGGGCCAACGTCCTGACTTTC | CASSSTWGSGANVLTF | TRBV27 | - | few | TRBJ2-6
TGTGCCAGCAGTTTATCGAGACGGGGATTGCGGGTATCGTCCCAGAACACCGGGGAGCTGTTTTTT | CASSLSRRGLRVSSQNTGELFF | TRBV27 | - | few | TRBJ2-2
TGTGTCAGCAACTTCGGGACTAGCAGCGATACGCAGTATTTT | CVSNFGTSSDTQYF | TRBV7-9 | TRBD2 | - | TRBJ2-3
TGTGCCAGCAGTGACAGGCCCGGGGGGGAGCAGTACTTC | CASSDRPGGEQYF | TRBV6-4 | TRBD2 | - | TRBJ2-7
TGTGCCAGCAGCTTAGCTCGGGTTGAGTTCTTC | CASSLARVEFF | TRBV7-2 | - | few | TRBJ2-1
TGCAGCGTCCCCGGTGATTCGGACATTCAGTACTTC | CSVPGDSDIQYF | TRBV29-1 | - | many | TRBJ2-4
TGTGCCAGCGCGCTACTAGCGGGCGACACAGATACGCAGTATTTT | CASALLAGDTDTQYF | TRBV2 | TRBD2 | - | TRBJ2-3
TGTGCCAGCAGCTTAACGGTCGGACTAGCGGGAGAATTTGATGAGCAGTTCTTC | CASSLTVGLAGEFDEQFF | TRBV7-2 | TRBD2 | - | TRBJ2-1
TGTGCCAGCAGAAGACTAGCGGGGGGGGCGGGGGAGCTGTTTTTT | CASRRLAGGAGELFF | TRBV6-5 | TRBD2 | - | TRBJ2-2
TGTGCTAGTGGCCGACGCGAAATACAGGGGGCTTGGGTGGCGGAGACCCAGTACTTC | CASGRREIQGAWVAETQYF | TRBV12-5 | TRBD1 | few | TRBJ2-5
TGTGCCAGCAGGGATCCCGGGATGTACAATGAGCAGTTCTTC | CASRDPGMYNEQFF | TRBV6-6 | - | - | TRBJ2-1
TGTGCCAGCAGCCCCCTGCGGGGCAGGAAGTTCTTC | CASSPLRGRKFF | TRBV6-8 | - | - | TRBJ2-1
TGTGCCAGCAGTTCCTATCAGGGGATCTATGGCTACACCTTC | CASSSYQGIYGYTF | TRBV12-3/TRBV12-4 | - | - | TRBJ1-2
TGTGCCACCAGTGATCCGGGACAAGGTTCGTACAATGAGCAGTTCTTC | CATSDPGQGSYNEQFF | TRBV24-1 | - | few | TRBJ2-1
TGTGCCAGCAGCCTGGACAGGGTAAAGGGTAGGTTGGAGGCTTTCTTT | CASSLDRVKGRLEAFF | TRBV5-5 | TRBD1 | - | TRBJ1-1
TGTGCCAGCAGTTACCCTAGTACGACTGAAGCTTTCTTT | CASSYPSTTEAFF | TRBV6-2/TRBV6-3 | - | - | TRBJ1-1
TGTGCCACCAAACGGACTAGCGGGAGCACAGATACGCAGTATTTT | CATKRTSGSTDTQYF | TRBV19 | TRBD2 | - | TRBJ2-3
TGTGCCAGCAGCTCCAGGGACAGGGGATTCTCCTACGAGCAGTACTTC | CASSSRDRGFSYEQYF | TRBV3-1 | TRBD1 | few | TRBJ2-7
TGTGCCAGCAGTTCAAATAACAGATTCCAGCGAGACTACGAGCAGTACTTC | CASSSNNRFQRDYEQYF | TRBV6-5 | - | - | TRBJ2-7
TGTGCCAGCAGTCCTCCGGACAGGATCTCCTACGAGCAGTACTTC | CASSPPDRISYEQYF | TRBV2 | TRBD1 | many | TRBJ2-7
TGTGCCAGCAGCCTCATGGGAGGGATGAACACTGAGGCTTTCTTT | CASSLMGGMNTEAFF | TRBV7-9 | - | - | TRBJ1-1
TGTGCCAGCAGCTTGAGACAGGGACCTAACTATGGCTACACCTTC | CASSLRQGPNYGYTF | TRBV5-6 | TRBD1 | - | TRBJ1-2
TGTGCCAGCAGCCAAGGGGCGGGAACCAAAAACATTCAGTACTTC | CASSQGAGTKNIQYF | TRBV2 | - | few | TRBJ2-4
TGTGCCAGCAGTGAATTCGGAGCGGGGGGTAGCACAGATACGCAGTATTTT | CASSEFGAGGSTDTQYF | TRBV25-1 | TRBD2 | few | TRBJ2-3
TGTGCCAGCAGCCTAAACCGACAGGCCGAGCAGTACTTC | CASSLNRQAEQYF | TRBV7-3 | - | few | TRBJ2-7
TGTGCCAGCAGTGAGGCAGGGGGCTTCAATCAGCCCCAGCATTTT | CASSEAGGFNQPQHF | TRBV6-1 | TRBD1 | - | TRBJ1-5
TGTGCCAGCAGGCCCGGGACTAGCGGTGAGCAGTTCTTC | CASRPGTSGEQFF | TRBV11-2 | TRBD2 | few | TRBJ2-1
TGTGCCAGCAGTTCTTACAATATTCAGGGGATCCAAGTCACGCAGTACTTC | CASSSYNIQGIQVTQYF | TRBV12-3/TRBV12-4 | - | - | TRBJ2-7
TGTGCCAGCAATGAATACGAGCAGTACTTC | CASNEYEQYF | TRBV12-3/TRBV12-4 | - | - | TRBJ2-7
TGTGCCAGCAGCCACGGAGCGGCCAATGAGCAGTTCTTC | CASSHGAANEQFF | TRBV12-3/TRBV12-4 | - | - | TRBJ2-1
TGCGCCAGCAGCGCTTCCGGGACAATTACCTACGAGCAGTACTTC | CASSASGTITYEQYF | TRBV5-1 | - | few | TRBJ2-7